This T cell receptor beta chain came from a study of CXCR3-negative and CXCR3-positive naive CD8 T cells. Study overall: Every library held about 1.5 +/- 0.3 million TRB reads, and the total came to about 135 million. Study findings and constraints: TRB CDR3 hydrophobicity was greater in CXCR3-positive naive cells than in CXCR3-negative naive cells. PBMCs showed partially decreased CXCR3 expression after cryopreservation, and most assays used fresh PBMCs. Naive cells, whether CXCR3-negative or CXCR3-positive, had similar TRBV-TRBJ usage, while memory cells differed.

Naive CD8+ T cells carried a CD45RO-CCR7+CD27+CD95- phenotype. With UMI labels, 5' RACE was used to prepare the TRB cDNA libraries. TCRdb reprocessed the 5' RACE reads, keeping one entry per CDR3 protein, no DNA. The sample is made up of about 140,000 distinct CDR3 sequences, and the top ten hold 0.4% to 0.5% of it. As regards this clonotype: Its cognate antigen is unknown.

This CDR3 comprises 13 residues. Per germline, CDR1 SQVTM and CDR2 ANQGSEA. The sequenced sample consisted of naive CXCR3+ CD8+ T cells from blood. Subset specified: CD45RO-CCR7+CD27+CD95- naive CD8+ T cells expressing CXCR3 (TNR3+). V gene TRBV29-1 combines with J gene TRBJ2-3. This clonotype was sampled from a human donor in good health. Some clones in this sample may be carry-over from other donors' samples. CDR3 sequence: CSVDLGNVDTQYF.